This record covers a single T cell receptor beta chain. Its antigen is currently unknown. The entry originates in a study of cytomegalovirus exposure and HLA in healthy donors. Study background: In terms of ancestry, the Caucasian-associated cluster contained more than 65% of the approximately 420 genotyped donors. General study results and limits: The majority of TCR sequences were rare, yet some public TCRs appeared in many donors. In an earlier analysis, most TCR beta V segments were productive about 87% or about 30% of the time.

Germline CDR1 is MGHRA and CDR2 is YSYEKL. This CDR3 region has 18 residues. The ends lost 3 bases at V and 4 bases at J; junction bases unmatched: 15. Participants comprised healthy donors of bone marrow. A multiplex PCR was run with 60 Vbeta primers and 13 Jbeta primers. Here immunoSEQ multiplex PCR was the method, and the copy in TCRdb shows in-frame clones only, minus some. This table has more than 95,000 clones, around 84% appearing once. This rearrangement joins TRBV4-1 to TRBJ2-7; 10 bases agree with TRBD1. The source is a man between 18 and 35 years old in good health and CMV-seronegative. Material for sequencing was PBMCs. CDR3 nucleotides: TGCGCCAGCAGCCAGGCCCAGACAGGGGGCAATATAGGTTACGAGCAGTACTTC. Translated: CASSQAQTGGNIGYEQYF.